These 3 T cell receptor beta chains were sequenced from one sample in a study of radiotherapy plus CTLA-4 blockade in lung cancer. The data were produced by immunoSEQ multiplex PCR, yet TCRdb's version contains in-frame clones alone and is incomplete. The sample includes approximately 50,000 clones, 73% of them seen just once. The sequenced sample was peripheral blood, obtained from a patient treated with radiotherapy plus ipilimumab. Every receptor here comes from a human donor with non-small cell lung cancer who had a complete response to radiotherapy plus ipilimumab.

The V call is TRBV5-1, the J call TRBJ2-7, with D possibly matching TRBD2 (5 bases). Trimming stripped 0 bases from V and 6 bases from J, with 13 bases between. This CDR3 is built from 14 residues. Germline V CDR1 and CDR2: SGHRS, YFSETQ. The CDR3 region has the DNA TGCGCCAGCAGCTTGGTTTGGGGAGTAGGCGAGCAGTACTTC. Amino acid sequence: CASSLVWGVGEQYF.

This clone was seen only a few times. V gene TRBV2 combines with J gene TRBJ2-1, with TRBD2 identical over 7 bases. The V and J ends lost 7 bases and 0 bases, in that order; junction bases with no gene match: 12. Looked up from germline, CDR1 is SNHLY and CDR2 is FYNNEI. The CDR3 totals 17 residues. DNA of the CDR3: TGTGCCAGCAAGAGACAGCTAGCGGCTGGCTCCTACAATGAGCAGTTCTTC. It specifies CASKRQLAAGSYNEQFF. Full variable domain (rest looked up from reference TRBV2 and TRBJ2-1): EPEVTQTPSHQVTQMGQEVILRCVPISNHLYFYWYRQILGQKVEFLVSFYNNEISEKSEIFDDQFSVERPDGSNFTLKIRSTKLEDSAMYFCASKRQLAAGSYNEQFFGPGTRLTVL.

The count of this clone is one. The chain employs TRBV6-6 and TRBJ2-1; maybe TRBD2 (7 bases). CDR3 size: 15 residues. V shed 5 bases and J shed 9 bases, with 20 bases lying between them. The germline V gene encodes CDR1 MNHNY and CDR2 SVGAGI (reference sequence). The CDR3: CASSRGGGGGSEQFF. CDR3 coding DNA: TGTGCCAGCAGTAGGGGGGGCGGAGGTGGGAGTGAGCAGTTCTTC.